Below are 32 T cell receptor beta chains sequenced from a single sample in a study of vaccination effects on CD4 cells after COVID-19. Their antigens are not known. Repertoires were generated with immunoSEQ multiplex PCR, while TCRdb's copy carries only in-frame clones and drops some. The table lists 50,000 to 65,000 clones, around 73% of them singletons. Viral peptide pools were used in the ViraFEST assay to expand antigen-specific CD4+ T cells, and sequencing came afterward. After roughly 11 days in culture, the CD4+ T cells were isolated. Two-dose vaccination with either BNT162b2 or mRNA-1273 was given to the participants. The sequenced sample was CD4+ T cells from PBMCs cultured with HCoV-229E spike peptides, obtained after COVID-19 vaccination. These receptors all stem from a human donor who received a COVID-19 vaccine.

This clone was observed a handful of times. This chain joins TRBV20-1 and TRBJ2-4; D is ambiguous. The germline V gene encodes CDR1 DFQATT and CDR2 SNEGSKA (reference sequence). The V and J ends lost 4 bases and 7 bases respectively, with 8 bases between them. The CDR3 is made up of 11 amino acids. The CDR3 nucleotides read TGCAGTGCTATTTTCCGGAACATTCAGTACTTC. It encodes CSAIFRNIQYF.

The CDR3 is CASSSQGDSTDTQYF. The CDR3 region has the DNA TGTGCCAGTAGTTCCCAGGGGGACAGCACAGATACGCAGTATTTT. V and J are TRBV19 and TRBJ2-3; 7 bases are a match to TRBD1. J was trimmed by 0 bases and V by 5 bases; bases with no gene match: 5. This CDR3 region has 15 residues. The germline V gene encodes CDR1 LNHDA and CDR2 SQIVND (reference sequence).

Only one count was recorded for this clone. This sequence joins TRBV2 and TRBJ2-3, with no clear D. This CDR3 is built from 13 residues. Trimming removed 4 bases at V and 4 bases at J, with 9 bases between. The V gene's germline CDR1 is SNHLY and CDR2 FYNNEI. The CDR3: CASSGNRADTQYF. In DNA, the CDR3 is TGTGCCAGCAGTGGAAACAGAGCAGATACGCAGTATTTT.

V usage is TRBV24-1 and J usage is TRBJ2-1; TRBD1 might be the D (5 bases). CDR3 length equals 15 residues. Trimming pared 3 bases from V and 4 bases from J, leaving 12 bases between. Germline lookup yields CDR1 KGHDR and CDR2 SFDVKD. CDR3 loop: CATSDPQDRYNEQFF. The DNA for the CDR3 is TGTGCCACCAGTGATCCACAGGACCGATACAATGAGCAGTTCTTC.

This clone was observed a few times. V is TRBV30 and J is TRBJ2-5; no clear D gene. V was pared by 3 bases and J by 5 bases, with 16 bases between. Germline values: CDR1 GTSNPN, CDR2 SVGIG (reference sequence). The CDR3 is 14 residues long. CDR3 in amino acids: CAWRPARVKETQYF. CDR3 coding DNA: TGTGCCTGGAGGCCCGCACGAGTAAAGGAGACCCAGTACTTC.

The chain links TRBV30 to TRBJ2-1; D possibly corresponds to TRBD1 (6 bases). Germline V gene lookup returns CDR1 GTSNPN and CDR2 SVGIG (reference sequence). The CDR3 is 14 amino acids. Trimming stripped 4 bases from V and 6 bases from J, with 16 bases between. The CDR3 loop reads CAWKGQGIGNEQFF. Written as DNA, the CDR3 is TGTGCCTGGAAAGGCCAGGGGATTGGCAATGAGCAGTTCTTC.

In DNA form, the CDR3 reads TGTGCCAGCAGTTACAGGACACACACAGATACGCAGTATTTT. Amino acid sequence: CASSYRTHTDTQYF. The rearrangement joins TRBV6-5 to TRBJ2-3; perhaps TRBD1 as D (5 bases). Germline-derived CDR1 and CDR2 are MNHEY and SVGAGI. V gave up 2 bases and J gave up 2 bases, with 8 bases separating them. This CDR3 is built from 14 residues.

The chain recombines TRBV6-1 with TRBJ2-7, with D perhaps given as TRBD1 or TRBD2 (5 bases each). The CDR3 extends over 12 amino acids. The V end lost 2 bases, the J end lost 9 bases, and 11 bases lay between the germline ends. Germline-derived CDR1 and CDR2 are MNHNS and SASEGT. The DNA of the CDR3 is TGTGCCAGCAGTGAACGGGACCTATGGCAGTACGTC. Translation gives CASSERDLWQYV.

The rearrangement uses TRBV27 and TRBJ2-1, with 9 bases matching TRBD1. This CDR3 comprises 14 residues. The J segment lost 4 bases and the V segment lost 7 bases, leaving 5 bases of the junction unmatched. CDR1 and CDR2 (germline): MNHEY, SMNVEV (reference sequence). CDR3: CASTTGQGYNEQFF. Written as DNA, the CDR3 is TGTGCCAGCACTACGGGACAGGGATACAATGAGCAGTTCTTC.

The gene calls are TRBV7-2 and TRBJ1-2; no definite D call. The germline gives CDR1 SGHTA, CDR2 FQGNSA. The V end was cut by 5 bases, the J end by 8 bases, with 18 bases between. CDR3 length equals 14 residues. The chain's CDR3 is CASSPATAAVGYTF. The CDR3 region has the DNA TGTGCCAGCAGCCCCGCGACGGCCGCCGTAGGCTACACCTTC.

The CDR3 DNA reads as TGTGCCAGCAGGACAGGGGTTGTTGAAAAACTGTTTTTT. This translates into CASRTGVVEKLFF. The chain couples TRBV28 to TRBJ1-4, with 8 bases lining up with TRBD1. The length of the CDR3 is 13 residues. The V segment lost 6 bases and the J segment 7 bases; nucleotides outside the gene matches: 4. Germline CDR1 and CDR2: MDHEN and SYDVKM. Variable domain in full (rest from reference TRBV28 and TRBJ1-4): DVKVTQSSRYLVKRTGEKVFLECVQDMDHENMFWYRQDPGLGLRLIYFSYDVKMKEKGDIPEGYSVSREKKERFSLILESASTNQTSMYLCASRTGVVEKLFFGSGTQLSVL.

This chain connects TRBV6-5 to TRBJ1-4; tentative D call: TRBD1 (6 bases). The CDR3 length is 14 residues. The germline V gene encodes CDR1 MNHEY and CDR2 SVGAGI. V was clipped by 8 bases and J by 6 bases, with 16 bases between them. The CDR3 spells CASLSVGADEKLFF. Written as DNA, the CDR3 is TGTGCCAGCCTATCCGTGGGGGCCGATGAAAAACTGTTTTTT.

This clone was seen a handful of times. This rearrangement joins TRBV11-1 to TRBJ1-5; D unresolved. There are 14 residues in the CDR3. Germline lookup yields CDR1 SGHAT and CDR2 FQDESV (reference sequence). V was clipped by 1 base and J by 6 bases, with 10 bases between them. The CDR3 sequence is CASSLGGYGQPQHF. The CDR3 DNA is TGTGCCAGCAGCTTAGGGGGTTACGGTCAGCCCCAGCATTTT.

This clone occurred a few times. The rearrangement uses TRBV5-1 and TRBJ1-1; 9 bases fit TRBD1. Per germline, CDR1 SGHRS and CDR2 YFSETQ. The CDR3 has 14 amino acids. Trimming removed 4 bases from V and 3 bases from J; junction bases left unmatched: 4. CDR3 amino acids: CASSQDRGDTEAFF. Written as DNA, the CDR3 is TGCGCCAGCAGCCAAGACAGGGGGGACACTGAAGCTTTCTTT.

The V call is TRBV18, the J call TRBJ1-4; D remains ambiguous. The CDR3 sequence is 15 residues long. From germline, CDR1 is KGHSH and CDR2 LQKENI. V was pared by 5 bases and J by 4 bases, with 14 bases between. Here the CDR3 reads CASSANRAINEKLFF. CDR3 coding DNA: TGTGCCAGCTCAGCAAACCGGGCGATTAATGAAAAACTGTTTTTT. The whole variable domain, remainder taken from reference TRBV18 and TRBJ1-4, is NAGVMQNPRHLVRRRGQEARLRCSPMKGHSHVYWYRQLPEEGLKFMVYLQKENIIDESGMPKERFSAEFPKEGPSILRIQQVVRGDSAAYFCASSANRAINEKLFFGSGTQLSVL.

By share of the sample, this clone is medium-sized. The V and J genes are TRBV6-2 or TRBV6-3 and TRBJ1-2; 9 bases line up with TRBD1. Trimming removed 5 bases from V and 2 bases from J; junction bases left unmatched: 3. Germline V gives CDR1 MNHEY, CDR2 SVGEGT. The CDR3 length is 14 residues. The CDR3: CASSLGTGNYGYTF. In nucleotides, the CDR3 is TGTGCCAGCAGTCTCGGGACAGGGAACTATGGCTACACCTTC.

The V call is TRBV5-3, the J call TRBJ1-3; no clear D gene. TRBV5-3 is classed as an ORF, of uncertain function. The CDR3 is 15 amino acids. The V and J ends lost 9 bases and 2 bases respectively, with 18 bases between them. The CDR3 DNA follows: TGTGCCACTTACGACGCGAGGCTGGCTGGAAACACCATATATTTT. It encodes CATYDARLAGNTIYF.

The chain recombines TRBV5-4 with TRBJ2-1, with TRBD2 as a possible D gene (7 bases). The germline CDR1 and CDR2 sequences are SGHNT and YYREEE (reference sequence). With 2 bases removed from V and 2 bases from J, the gap between germline ends came to 11 bases. This CDR3 comprises 15 residues. CDR3 in amino acids: CASSFGGAAYNEQFF. The CDR3, as DNA: TGTGCCAGCAGCTTTGGGGGGGCCGCCTACAATGAGCAGTTCTTC.

The chain couples TRBV19 to TRBJ1-5, with 7 bases lining up with TRBD1. Germline trimming cut 2 bases from V and 2 bases from J; bases unmatched to any gene: 6. CDR1 and CDR2 from the germline V gene are LNHDA and SQIVND (reference sequence). The CDR3 runs 16 residues. DNA for the CDR3: TGTGCCAGTAGTATAACTAGGGGGCTAGGCAATCAGCCCCAGCATTTT. It translates to CASSITRGLGNQPQHF.

The CDR3 protein is CASSMAGDNEKLFF. The CDR3 DNA reads as TGTGCCAGTAGTATGGCGGGAGATAATGAAAAACTGTTTTTT. The J gene is TRBJ1-4, the V gene TRBV19; D is uncertain. CDR3 length: 14 residues. In germline, CDR1 is LNHDA, CDR2 SQIVND (reference sequence). Deletions cut 3 bases from V and 4 bases from J, with 9 bases between.

This sequence joins TRBV11-3 and TRBJ2-1; 7 nucleotides agree with TRBD1. Germline CDR1 reads SGHNT; CDR2 reads YENEEA. This CDR3 is built from 13 residues. Trimming took 1 base from V and 8 from J; bases not matched to a gene: 2. CDR3 bases: TGTGCCAGCAGCTTAGGAGGGGGCTATGAGCAGTTCTTC. Protein: CASSLGGGYEQFF.

The chain uses TRBV7-2 and TRBJ2-3; D not certain. CDR1 and CDR2 (germline): SGHTA, FQGNSA. The CDR3 is 13 residues long. V lost 0 bases, J lost 4 bases, and 5 bases lay in between. CDR3: CASSLAGPDTQYF. The DNA for the CDR3 is TGTGCCAGCAGCTTAGCTGGGCCAGATACGCAGTATTTT.

The V gene is TRBV5-6, the J gene TRBJ2-7; D gene unclear. Germline CDR1 reads SGHDT; CDR2 reads YYEEEE. The CDR3 spans 14 residues. Trimming took 5 bases from V and 2 from J, leaving 14 bases between them. This CDR3 reads CASSPNDGTYEQYV. The DNA for the CDR3 is TGTGCCAGCAGTCCCAACGACGGAACCTACGAGCAGTACGTC.

This clone occurred once. The V gene is TRBV5-8, the J gene TRBJ1-1; possibly TRBD1 for D (6 bases). This CDR3 has 15 amino acids. Germline CDR1 SGHTS, CDR2 YDEGEE. With 7 bases removed from V and 0 bases from J, the gap between germline ends came to 16 bases. DNA of the CDR3: TGTGCCAGCCCTGGAGATGGGACAATGAACACTGAAGCTTTCTTT. Protein product: CASPGDGTMNTEAFF.

The CDR3: CASSGEGAQLYGYTF. The DNA of the CDR3 is TGTGCCAGCAGCGGTGAAGGTGCCCAGCTTTATGGCTACACCTTC. This chain uses TRBV11-1 with TRBJ1-2; unclear D gene. This CDR3 spans 15 amino acids. From germline, CDR1 is SGHAT and CDR2 FQDESV (reference sequence). Trimming pared 5 bases from V and 5 bases from J, leaving 18 bases between.

This clone was counted a few times. This chain uses TRBV5-6 with TRBJ2-5, with 8 bases lining up with TRBD2. The germline V gene encodes CDR1 SGHDT and CDR2 YYEEEE. The CDR3 is made up of 17 amino acids. V shed 0 bases and J 0 bases; nucleotides not matched to a gene: 7. The CDR3 DNA reads TGTGCCAGCAGCTTGGCCGTAATAGCGGGGAACCAAGAGACCCAGTACTTC. Its translation: CASSLAVIAGNQETQYF.

The chain couples TRBV7-2 to TRBJ1-2; a possible D gene is TRBD1 (5 bases). This CDR3 spans 14 amino acids. In germline, CDR1 is SGHTA, CDR2 FQGNSA. V lost 4 bases to trimming and J lost 5 bases, with 14 bases between them. The CDR3 region is CASSSSGRPYGYTF. CDR3 DNA sequence: TGTGCCAGCAGCTCCTCGGGACGCCCATATGGCTACACCTTC.

This clone has more than one count but fewer than ten. The chain is built from TRBV4-1 and TRBJ2-6, with TRBD1 as a possible D gene (6 bases). The CDR3 covers 22 residues. The germline CDR1 and CDR2 sequences are MGHRA and YSYEKL. Trimming removed 0 bases at V and 0 bases at J, with 24 bases between. This CDR3 reads CASSQDIVGAGAVNSGANVLTF. The CDR3 DNA follows: TGCGCCAGCAGCCAAGATATCGTGGGGGCAGGGGCTGTAAACTCTGGGGCCAACGTCCTGACTTTC.

The rearrangement uses TRBV29-1 and TRBJ2-2; D might be TRBD1 (6 bases). With 4 bases removed from V and 6 bases from J, the gap between germline ends came to 15 bases. CDR3 size: 14 residues. Germline-derived CDR1 and CDR2 are SQVTM and ANQGSEA. The CDR3: CSVGGQGPPGELFF. CDR3 coding DNA: TGCAGCGTTGGGGGGCAGGGGCCCCCCGGGGAGCTGTTTTTT.

This chain joins TRBV5-1 and TRBJ1-6, with D possibly being TRBD1 (5 bases). The CDR3 is made up of 14 amino acids. From germline, CDR1 is SGHRS and CDR2 YFSETQ. V dropped 5 bases and J dropped 7 bases, with 13 bases sitting between them. Here the CDR3 reads CASRLTGANSPLHF. In DNA form, the CDR3 reads TGCGCCAGCAGACTAACAGGAGCCAATTCACCCCTCCACTTT.

The V call is TRBV6-2 or TRBV6-3, the J call TRBJ1-4; unclear D gene. CDR1 and CDR2 from the germline V gene are MNHEY and SVGEGT. This CDR3 has 14 amino acids. With 1 base removed from V and 7 bases from J, the gap between germline ends came to 10 bases. The CDR3 region is CASSYFSGREKLFF. CDR3 DNA sequence: TGTGCCAGCAGTTACTTTTCTGGGCGTGAAAAACTGTTTTTT.

The J gene is TRBJ1-5, the V gene TRBV2, with D perhaps TRBD1 (6 bases). V dropped 8 bases and J dropped 3 bases, with 17 bases sitting between them. CDR1 is SNHLY, CDR2 FYNNEI, per germline. The CDR3 sequence is 15 residues long. The CDR3: CASGGHGLNNQPQHF. As DNA, the CDR3 is TGTGCCAGCGGGGGGCACGGGTTAAACAATCAGCCCCAGCATTTT.